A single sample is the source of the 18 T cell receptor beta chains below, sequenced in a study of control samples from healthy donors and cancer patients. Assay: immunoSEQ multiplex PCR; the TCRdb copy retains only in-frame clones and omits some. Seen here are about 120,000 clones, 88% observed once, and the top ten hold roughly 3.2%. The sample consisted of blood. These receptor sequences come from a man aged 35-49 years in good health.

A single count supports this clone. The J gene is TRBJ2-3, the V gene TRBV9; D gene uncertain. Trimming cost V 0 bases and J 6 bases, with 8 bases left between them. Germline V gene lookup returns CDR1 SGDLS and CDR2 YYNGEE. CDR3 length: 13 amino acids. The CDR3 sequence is CASSVAPTDTQYF. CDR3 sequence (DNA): TGTGCCAGCAGCGTAGCTCCTACGGATACGCAGTATTTT.

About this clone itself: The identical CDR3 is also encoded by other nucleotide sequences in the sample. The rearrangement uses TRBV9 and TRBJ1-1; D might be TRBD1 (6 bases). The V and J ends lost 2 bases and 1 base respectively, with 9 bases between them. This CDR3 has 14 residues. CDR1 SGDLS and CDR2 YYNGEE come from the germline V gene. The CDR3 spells CASSVRQENTEAFF. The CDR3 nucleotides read TGTGCCAGCAGCGTCCGACAGGAGAACACTGAAGCTTTCTTT.

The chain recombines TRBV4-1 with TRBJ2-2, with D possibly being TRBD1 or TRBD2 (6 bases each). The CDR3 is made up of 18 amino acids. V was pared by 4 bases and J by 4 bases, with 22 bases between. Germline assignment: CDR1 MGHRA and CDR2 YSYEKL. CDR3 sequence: CASSPVGGPGMSTGELFF. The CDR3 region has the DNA TGCGCCAGCAGCCCAGTTGGGGGGCCGGGTATGAGCACCGGGGAGCTGTTTTTT.

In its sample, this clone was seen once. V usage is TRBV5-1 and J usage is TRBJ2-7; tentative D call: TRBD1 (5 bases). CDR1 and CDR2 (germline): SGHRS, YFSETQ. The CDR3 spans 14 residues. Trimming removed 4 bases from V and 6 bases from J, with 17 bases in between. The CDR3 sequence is CASSRGNWGFEQYF. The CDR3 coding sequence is TGCGCCAGCAGCAGGGGAAACTGGGGTTTCGAGCAGTACTTC.

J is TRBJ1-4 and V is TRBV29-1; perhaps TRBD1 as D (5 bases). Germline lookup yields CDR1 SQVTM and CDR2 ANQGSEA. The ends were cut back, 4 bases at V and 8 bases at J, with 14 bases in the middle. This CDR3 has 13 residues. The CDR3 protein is CSVGGGGVEKLFF. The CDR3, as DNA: TGCAGCGTTGGTGGCGGGGGGGTCGAAAAACTGTTTTTT.

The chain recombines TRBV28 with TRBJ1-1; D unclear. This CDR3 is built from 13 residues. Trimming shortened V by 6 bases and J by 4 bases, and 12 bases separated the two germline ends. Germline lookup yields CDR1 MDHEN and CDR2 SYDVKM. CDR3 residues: CASSPDGRTEAFF. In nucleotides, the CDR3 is TGTGCCAGCAGCCCAGACGGTCGCACTGAAGCTTTCTTT.

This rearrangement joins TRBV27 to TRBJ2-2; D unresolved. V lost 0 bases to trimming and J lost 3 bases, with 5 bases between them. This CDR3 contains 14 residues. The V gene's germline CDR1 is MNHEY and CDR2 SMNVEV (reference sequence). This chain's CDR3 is CASSLSLYTGELFF. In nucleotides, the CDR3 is TGTGCCAGCAGTTTATCACTCTACACCGGGGAGCTGTTTTTT.

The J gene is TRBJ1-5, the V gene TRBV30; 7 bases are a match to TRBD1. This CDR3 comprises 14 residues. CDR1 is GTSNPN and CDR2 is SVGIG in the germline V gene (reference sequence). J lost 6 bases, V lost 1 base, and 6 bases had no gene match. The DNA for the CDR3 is TGTGCCTGGAGTGCGACAGGGTCTACTCAGCCCCAGCATTTT. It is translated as CAWSATGSTQPQHF.

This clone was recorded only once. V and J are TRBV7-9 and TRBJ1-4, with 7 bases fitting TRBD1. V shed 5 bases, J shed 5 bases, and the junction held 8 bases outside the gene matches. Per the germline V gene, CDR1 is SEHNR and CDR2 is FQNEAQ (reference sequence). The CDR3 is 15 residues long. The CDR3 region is CASSTSGTVNEKLFF. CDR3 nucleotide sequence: TGTGCCAGCAGCACGTCCGGGACAGTGAATGAAAAACTGTTTTTT.

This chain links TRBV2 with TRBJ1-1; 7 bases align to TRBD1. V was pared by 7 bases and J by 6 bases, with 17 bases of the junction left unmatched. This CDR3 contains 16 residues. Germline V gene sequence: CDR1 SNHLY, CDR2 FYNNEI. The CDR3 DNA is TGTGCCAGCAACGGACAGGCATTAACATTTGGAGCTGAAGCTTTCTTT. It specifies CASNGQALTFGAEAFF.

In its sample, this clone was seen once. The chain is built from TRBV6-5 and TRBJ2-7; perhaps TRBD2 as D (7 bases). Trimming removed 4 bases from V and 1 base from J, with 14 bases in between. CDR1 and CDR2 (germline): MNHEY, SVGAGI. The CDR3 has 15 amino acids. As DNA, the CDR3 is TGTGCCAGCAGTTTCAAGGGGGGAGGGTCCTACGAGCAGTACTTC. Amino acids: CASSFKGGGSYEQYF.

The DNA of the CDR3 is TGTGCCAGCAGTAAGGGACAGGGGACGGGGCAGCCCCAGCATTTT. Residues: CASSKGQGTGQPQHF. The rearrangement links TRBV6-5 to TRBJ1-5; 10 nucleotides match TRBD1. This CDR3 has 15 residues. The junction had 8 bases not matched to a gene; V was cut back by 5 bases and J by 7 bases. CDR1 and CDR2 (germline): MNHEY, SVGAGI.

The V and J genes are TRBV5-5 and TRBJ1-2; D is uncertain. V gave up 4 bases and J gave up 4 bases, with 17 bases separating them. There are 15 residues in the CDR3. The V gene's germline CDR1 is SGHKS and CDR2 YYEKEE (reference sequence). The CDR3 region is CASSPRAADTYGYTF. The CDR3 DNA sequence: TGTGCCAGCAGCCCCCGGGCCGCAGATACCTATGGCTACACCTTC.

CDR3 in amino acids: CASSYSPGHGYTF. CDR3 bases: TGTGCCAGCAGTTACTCTCCAGGGCATGGCTACACCTTC. This chain links TRBV6-5 with TRBJ1-2, with D perhaps TRBD1 (5 bases). The CDR3 sequence is 13 residues long. Looked up from germline, CDR1 is MNHEY and CDR2 is SVGAGI. V lost 0 bases and J lost 6, with 8 bases in between.

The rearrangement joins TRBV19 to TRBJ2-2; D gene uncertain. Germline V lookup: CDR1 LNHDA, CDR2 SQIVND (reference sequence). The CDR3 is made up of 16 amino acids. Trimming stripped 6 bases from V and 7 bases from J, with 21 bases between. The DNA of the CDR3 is TGTGCCAGTAGATACGGCCCGGCCGGGCTAGGCGGGGAGCTGTTTTTT. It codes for CASRYGPAGLGGELFF.

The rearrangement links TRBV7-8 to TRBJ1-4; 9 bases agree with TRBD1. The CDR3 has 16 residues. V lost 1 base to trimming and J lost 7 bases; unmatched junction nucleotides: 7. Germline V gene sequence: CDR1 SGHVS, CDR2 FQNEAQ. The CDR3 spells CASSLGDRELGEKLFF. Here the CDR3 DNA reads TGTGCCAGCAGCTTAGGGGACAGGGAGCTTGGTGAAAAACTGTTTTTT. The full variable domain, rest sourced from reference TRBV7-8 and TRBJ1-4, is GAGVSQSPRYKVAKRGQDVALRCDPISGHVSLFWYQQALGQGPEFLTYFQNEAQLDKSGLPSDRFFAERPEGSVSTLKIQRTQQEDSAVYLCASSLGDRELGEKLFFGSGTQLSVL.

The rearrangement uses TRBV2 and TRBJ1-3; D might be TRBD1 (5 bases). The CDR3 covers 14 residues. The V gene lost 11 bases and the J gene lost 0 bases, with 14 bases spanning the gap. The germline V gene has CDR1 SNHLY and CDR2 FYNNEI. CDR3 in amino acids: CAGGSRYSGNTIYF. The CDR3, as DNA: TGTGCCGGGGGGTCGAGGTACTCTGGAAACACCATATATTTT. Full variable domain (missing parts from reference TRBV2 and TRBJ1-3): EPEVTQTPSHQVTQMGQEVILRCVPISNHLYFYWYRQILGQKVEFLVSFYNNEISEKSEIFDDQFSVERPDGSNFTLKIRSTKLEDSAMYFCAGGSRYSGNTIYFGEGSWLTVV.

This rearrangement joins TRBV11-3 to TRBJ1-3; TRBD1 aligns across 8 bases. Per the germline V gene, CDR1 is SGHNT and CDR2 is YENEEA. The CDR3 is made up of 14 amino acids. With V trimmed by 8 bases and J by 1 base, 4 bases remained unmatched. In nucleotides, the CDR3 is TGTGCCAGCGCGACAGGGGCGTCTGGAAACACCATATATTTT. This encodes CASATGASGNTIYF.